This passage covers 14 T cell receptor beta chains from one sample sequenced in a study of Tregs in tolerant kidney transplant recipients. TCRdb keeps only in-frame clones here, not all; method: immunoSEQ multiplex PCR. The sample has more than 45,000 clones, and its top ten clones hold around 0.91%. The material sequenced was CD4+ T cells from blood, taken before the transplant. These receptors were obtained from a human donor who received a combined kidney and bone marrow transplant.

As for this clone: The read falls 3 residues short of the CDR3 end, and the missing part is taken from the germline J gene. The chain links TRBV5-1 to TRBJ1-1; TRBD1 might be the D (6 bases). V shed 5 bases and J shed 1 base, with 12 bases lying between them. The CDR3 has 14 amino acids. Germline V gives CDR1 SGHRS, CDR2 YFSETQ. The DNA read from the CDR3 is TGCGCCAGCAGGAAGACAGGACAGAACACTGAA. Amino acids: CASRKTGQNTE. In full, the CDR3 reads CASRKTGQNTEAFF.

On this clone: The read falls 3 residues short of the CDR3 end, and the missing part is taken from the germline J gene. The chain carries TRBV5-1 and TRBJ2-1, with D tentatively TRBD1 (5 bases). CDR3 length equals 13 residues. Per germline, CDR1 SGHRS and CDR2 YFSETQ. V was clipped by 0 bases and J by 6 bases, with 7 bases between them. CDR3 DNA, as far as it was read: TGCGCCAGCAGCTTGGGCCAGGGCAATGAG. As protein: CASSLGQGNE. The whole CDR3 is CASSLGQGNEQFF.

Worth noting for this clone: The read ends 3 residues before the CDR3 terminus; that terminus is restored from the germline J gene. The chain has TRBV19 and TRBJ1-5; D is unclear. Germline CDR1 reads LNHDA; CDR2 reads SQIVND (reference sequence). The CDR3 is 14 amino acids. V lost 10 bases and J 2 bases, leaving 15 bases between the germline ends. CDR3 residues: CATRTGLRNQPQHF. The sequenced CDR3 bases are TGTGCCACCCGGACCGGACTTCGCAATCAGCCC. The full variable domain, with the rest looked up from reference TRBV19 and TRBJ1-5, is DGGITQSPKYLFRKEGQNVTLSCEQNLNHDAMYWYRQDPGQGLRLIYYSQIVNDFQKGDIAEGYSVSREKKESFPLTVTSAQKNPTAFYLCATRTGLRNQPQHFGDGTRLSIL.

Of note for this clone: The CDR3 end is not reached by the read, which stops 3 residues before it; the germline J gene fills it in. This chain links TRBV18 with TRBJ2-6; unclear D gene. This CDR3 is built from 15 residues. V was trimmed by 5 bases and J by 2 bases, leaving 10 bases between them. Germline CDR1 KGHSH, CDR2 LQKENI. CDR3 residues: CASSVDKTGANVLTF. The CDR3 DNA, read in part, is TGTGCCAGCTCAGTAGACAAAACTGGGGCCAACGTC.

A word on this clone: An end of the junction differs from the germline gene, which may be a read error. The read falls 3 residues short of the CDR3 end, and the missing part is taken from the germline J gene. The chain employs TRBV4-2 and TRBJ2-1; TRBD2 might be the D (6 bases). Germline V gene lookup returns CDR1 LGHNA and CDR2 YNFKEQ. The CDR3 spans 17 residues. The CDR3 loop reads CASSQEVSRLAYNEQFF. The DNA read from the CDR3 is TGCGCCAGCAGCCAAGAAGTCTCCCGACTAGCCTACAATGAG.

For this clone: The read terminates 3 residues before the CDR3 end, so the remaining end is supplied by the germline J gene. The chain recombines TRBV16 with TRBJ2-1; 7 bases agree with TRBD2. This CDR3 is built from 17 residues. Germline V gene sequence: CDR1 KGHSY, CDR2 FQNENV. V gave up 0 bases and J gave up 0 bases; unmatched junction bases: 5. The sequenced CDR3 bases are TGTGCCAGCAGCCAATCGGGAGCGGGGAACTCCTACAATGAG. Protein: CASSQSGAGNSYNE. The complete CDR3 reads CASSQSGAGNSYNEQFF.

Regarding this clone: The read falls 3 residues short of the CDR3 end, and the missing part is taken from the germline J gene. The rearrangement uses TRBV7-2 and TRBJ2-1; TRBD1 matches at 7 bases. CDR1 is SGHTA and CDR2 is FQGNSA in the germline V gene. This CDR3 has 15 amino acids. Trimming at V came to 2 bases and at J to 4 bases, leaving 5 bases not matched to a gene. CDR3 DNA, as far as it was read: TGTGCCAGCAGCTTAACGGGACAGATTTACAATGAG. Amino acids: CASSLTGQIYNE. Given in full, the CDR3 is CASSLTGQIYNEQFF.

Remarks on this clone: Read data end 3 residues before the CDR3 end; the end is taken from the germline J gene. This chain connects TRBV5-4 to TRBJ2-4, with a tentative D call TRBD2 (7 bases). Trimming removed 4 bases at V and 5 bases at J, with 16 bases between. CDR1 SGHNT and CDR2 YYREEE come from the germline V gene (reference sequence). The CDR3 is 15 residues long. The DNA read from the CDR3 is TGTGCCAGCAGCCCCGAGTGGGGGGGGCAAAACATT. Its translation: CASSPEWGGQNI. The whole CDR3 region reads CASSPEWGGQNIQYF.

As for this clone: The CDR3 end falls 3 residues outside the read, so it is completed with the germline J gene. The chain links TRBV20-1 to TRBJ2-5; 10 nucleotides match TRBD1. The germline CDR1 and CDR2 sequences are DFQATT and SNEGSKA (reference sequence). V dropped 0 bases and J dropped 4; count of bases not matched to a gene: 2. The CDR3 is made up of 14 amino acids. Incomplete CDR3 DNA: TGCAGTGCTAGAGATCGGACAGGGGGAGAGACC. Translation: CSARDRTGGET. The entire CDR3 protein is CSARDRTGGETQYF.

The covered CDR3 bases are TGTGCCAGCAGCCCAGTTGGGACAGGGCCGTACGAG. Translating gives CASSPVGTGPYE. In full, the CDR3 is CASSPVGTGPYEQYF. The chain links TRBV4-2 to TRBJ2-7, with 9 bases aligning to TRBD1. The CDR3 extends 3 residues past the end of the read, so its final part is completed from the germline J gene. V was pared by 4 bases and J by 4 bases, with 8 bases of the junction left unmatched. CDR1 is LGHNA, CDR2 YNFKEQ, per germline. This CDR3 is 15 amino acids long.

For this clone: The observed sequence ends 3 residues before the CDR3 terminus, with the missing tail filled in from the germline J gene. The gene calls are TRBV7-2 and TRBJ1-5; D is unclear. Trimming took off 1 base at V and 2 bases at J, with 9 bases between the two ends. Looked up from germline, CDR1 is SGHTA and CDR2 is FQGNSA. CDR3 size: 15 residues. The chain's CDR3 is CASSLVGLGNQPQHF. Incomplete CDR3 DNA: TGTGCCAGCAGCTTAGTTGGCTTGGGCAATCAGCCC. Looking up the rest from reference TRBV7-2 and TRBJ1-5 gives the full variable domain: GAGVSQSPSNKVTEKGKDVELRCDPISGHTALYWYRQSLGQGLEFLIYFQGNSAPDKSGLPSDRFSAERTGGSVSTLTIQRTQQEDSAVYLCASSLVGLGNQPQHFGDGTRLSIL.

In regard to this clone: The read falls 3 residues short of the CDR3 end, and the missing part is taken from the germline J gene. The chain carries TRBV7-2 and TRBJ2-7, with TRBD2 matching over 10 bases. V shed 6 bases, J shed 2 bases, and the junction held 7 bases outside the gene matches. From germline, CDR1 is SGHTA and CDR2 FQGNSA. This CDR3 region has 15 residues. The part of the CDR3 DNA that was read is TGTGCCAGCAGACCCTCAGCGGGAGGGCCCTACGAG. It codes for CASRPSAGGPYE. In full, the CDR3 is CASRPSAGGPYEQYF.

For this clone: The CDR3 extends 3 residues past the end of the read, so its final part is completed from the germline J gene. The chain links TRBV7-8 to TRBJ1-2; D gene ambiguous. This CDR3 spans 15 amino acids. CDR1 and CDR2 (germline): SGHVS, FQNEAQ. The sequenced part of the CDR3 DNA is TGTGCCAGCAGCTTAGTGGCCGACGGGTCTGGGGGC. Translation gives CASSLVADGSGG. The full CDR3 reads CASSLVADGSGGYTF.

Concerning this clone: Coverage ceases 3 residues before the CDR3 finishes, and the germline J gene fills in the end. The chain combines TRBV29-1 with TRBJ2-3; the match to TRBD1 covers 8 bases. Germline V gene data show CDR1 as SQVTM and CDR2 as ANQGSEA. The junction had 10 bases not matched to a gene; V was cut back by 7 bases and J by 4 bases. The CDR3 sequence is 14 residues long. CDR3 sequence: CSAPAAGGSDTQYF. The sequenced part of the CDR3 DNA is TGCAGCGCCCCTGCGGCAGGGGGCTCAGATACG.